This TCR beta chain is drawn from a study of T-cell reconstitution after alpha-beta-depleted transplantation in children. This clonotype has only a few counts. Its antigen is unidentified. Preparation of the TCRbeta library involved a method that used unique molecular identifiers. TCRdb re-called the PCR reads with MiXCR, one entry per CDR3 protein. Here the sample spans fewer than 550,000 distinct CDR3 sequences, about an eighth being singletons. Findings of the study overall: Surviving recipient cells, namely T cells and thymic progenitors, were the source of high day-60 TCRbeta diversity in some patients. The main origin of T-cell counts and diversity one year after transplant was newly produced T cells. Reports say that about two months after transplant, the alpha-beta T cells came out of several hundred graft clones that had expanded.

Germline V gene sequence: CDR1 MNHNS, CDR2 SASEGT. V lost 1 base, J lost 0 bases, and 18 bases lay in between. The CDR3 extends over 18 amino acids. The chain has TRBV6-1 and TRBJ2-5; D is possibly TRBD2 (5 bases). The source was PBMCs, mostly from graft donor cells, collected 180 days after TCRalphabeta/CD19-depleted stem cell transplant. This TCR came from a female patient aged 2-10 years who had a stem cell transplant for aplastic anemia, so the T cells may come from the graft donor. CDR3: CASSEVGEGVGYQETQYF. In nucleotides, the CDR3 is TGTGCCAGCAGTGAAGTGGGCGAGGGAGTCGGGTACCAAGAGACCCAGTACTTC.